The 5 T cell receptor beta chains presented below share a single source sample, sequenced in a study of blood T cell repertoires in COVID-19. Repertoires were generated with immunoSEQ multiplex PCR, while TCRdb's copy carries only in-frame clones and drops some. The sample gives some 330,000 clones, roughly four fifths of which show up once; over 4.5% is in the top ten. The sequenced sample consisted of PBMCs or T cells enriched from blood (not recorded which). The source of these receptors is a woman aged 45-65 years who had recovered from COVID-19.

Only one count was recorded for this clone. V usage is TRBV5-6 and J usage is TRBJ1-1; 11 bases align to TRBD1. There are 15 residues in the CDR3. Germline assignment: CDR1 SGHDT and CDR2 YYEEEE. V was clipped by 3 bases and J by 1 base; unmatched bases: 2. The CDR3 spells CASSWGTGGNTEAFF. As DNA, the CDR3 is TGTGCCAGCAGCTGGGGGACAGGGGGGAACACTGAAGCTTTCTTT.

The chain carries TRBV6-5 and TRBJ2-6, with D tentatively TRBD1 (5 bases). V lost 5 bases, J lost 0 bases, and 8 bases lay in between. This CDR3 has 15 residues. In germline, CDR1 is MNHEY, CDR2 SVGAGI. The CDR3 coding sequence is TGTGCCAGCAGTAGGACATTCTCTGGGGCCAACGTCCTGACTTTC. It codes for CASSRTFSGANVLTF.

In DNA form, the CDR3 reads TGTGCCAGCAGCTCCGGACAGGGCCTAGCAACTAATGAAAAACTGTTTTTT. Residues: CASSSGQGLATNEKLFF. V and J are TRBV7-2 and TRBJ1-4, with 8 bases aligning to TRBD1. Germline assignment: CDR1 SGHTA and CDR2 FQGNSA. V lost 4 bases to trimming and J lost 0 bases; unmatched junction nucleotides: 7. The CDR3 length is 17 residues.

The CDR3: CASSRDIGNQPQHF. CDR3 nucleotides: TGCGCCAGCAGTCGGGACATTGGCAATCAGCCCCAGCATTTT. The chain combines TRBV10-2 with TRBJ1-5, with a tentative D call TRBD1 (6 bases). Trimming pared 5 bases from V and 2 bases from J, leaving 10 bases between. The CDR3 contains 14 residues. The V gene's germline CDR1 is WSHSY and CDR2 SAAADI.

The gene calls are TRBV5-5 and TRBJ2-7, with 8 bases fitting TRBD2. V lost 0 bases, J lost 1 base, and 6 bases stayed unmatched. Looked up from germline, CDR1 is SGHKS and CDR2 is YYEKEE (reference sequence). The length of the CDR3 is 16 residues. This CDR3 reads CASSLVGTSFSYEQYF. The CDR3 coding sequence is TGTGCCAGCAGCTTGGTCGGGACTAGTTTTTCCTACGAGCAGTACTTC.